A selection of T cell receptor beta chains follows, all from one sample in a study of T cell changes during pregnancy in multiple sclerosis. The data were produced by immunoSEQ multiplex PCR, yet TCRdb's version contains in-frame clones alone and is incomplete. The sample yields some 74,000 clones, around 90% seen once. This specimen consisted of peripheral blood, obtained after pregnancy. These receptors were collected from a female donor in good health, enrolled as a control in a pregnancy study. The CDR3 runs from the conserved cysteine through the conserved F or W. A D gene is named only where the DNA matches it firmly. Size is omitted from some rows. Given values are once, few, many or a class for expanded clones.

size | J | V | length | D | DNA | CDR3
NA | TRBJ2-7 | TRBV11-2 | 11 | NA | TGTGCCAGCAGCTCCACCTACGAGCAGTACTTC | CASSSTYEQYF
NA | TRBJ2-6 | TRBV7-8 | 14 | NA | TGTGCCAGCAGCCTCCAGGGAGGGGCCAACGTCCTGACTTTC | CASSLQGGANVLTF
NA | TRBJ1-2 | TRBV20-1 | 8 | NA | TGCAGTGCCAGTGGCTACACCTTC | CSASGYTF
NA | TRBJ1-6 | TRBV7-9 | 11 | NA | TGTGCCAGCAGCTCGTTGACAGGACTCCACTTT | CASSSLTGLHF
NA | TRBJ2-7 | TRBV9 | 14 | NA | TGTGCCAGCAGCCTCAACGGACAGATCTACGAGCAGTACTTC | CASSLNGQIYEQYF
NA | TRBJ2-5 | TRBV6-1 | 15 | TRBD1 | TGTGCCAGCAGTTCCCAGACAGGGGGCGGGGAGACCCAGTACTTC | CASSSQTGGGETQYF
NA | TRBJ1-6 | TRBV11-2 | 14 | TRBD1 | TGTGCCAGCAGCTCCGGACAGGGAAATTCACCCCTCCACTTT | CASSSGQGNSPLHF
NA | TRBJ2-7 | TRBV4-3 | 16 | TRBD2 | TGCGCCAGCAGCCAAGGATACCGGGAGGCCGTCTACGAGCAGTACTTC | CASSQGYREAVYEQYF
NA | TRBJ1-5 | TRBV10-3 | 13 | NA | TGTGCCATCAGTGAGGCGTTCAATCAGCCCCAGCATTTT | CAISEAFNQPQHF
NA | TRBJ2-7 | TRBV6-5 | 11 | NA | TGTGCCAGCAGGCAAGGGGTCGAGCAGTACTTC | CASRQGVEQYF
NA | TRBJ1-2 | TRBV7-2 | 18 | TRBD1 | TGTGCCAGCAGCTTTTTAAAATCTTGGACAGGGGCGTTCCGTGGCTACACCTTC | CASSFLKSWTGAFRGYTF
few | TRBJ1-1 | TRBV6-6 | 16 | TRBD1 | TGTGCCAGCAGCCCCGGGACAGGGGTTTTGAACACTGAAGCTTTCTTT | CASSPGTGVLNTEAFF
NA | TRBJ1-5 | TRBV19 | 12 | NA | TGTGCCAGTAGTAGAGCGGTACAGCCCCAGCATTTT | CASSRAVQPQHF
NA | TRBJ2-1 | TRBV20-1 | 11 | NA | TGCAGTGCTAGACTGGGCGGGGAGCAGTTCTTC | CSARLGGEQFF
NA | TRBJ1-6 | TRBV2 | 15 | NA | TGTGCCAGCAGGGGGGACAATCTTAATAATTCACCCCTCCACTTT | CASRGDNLNNSPLHF
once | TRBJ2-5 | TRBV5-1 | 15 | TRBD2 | TGCGCCAGCAGCTTGGCCGGGGGGGAGGAAGAGACCCAGTACTTC | CASSLAGGEEETQYF
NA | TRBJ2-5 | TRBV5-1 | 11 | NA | TGCGCCAGCAGGCAGCAAGAGACCCAGTACTTC | CASRQQETQYF
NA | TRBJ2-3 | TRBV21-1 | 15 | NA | TGTGCCAGCATCCTTAGCGGGGGCTCAACAGATACGCAGTATTTT | CASILSGGSTDTQYF
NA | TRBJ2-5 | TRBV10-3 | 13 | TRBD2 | TGTGCCATCGGATTGACTAGCGAAGAGACCCAGTACTTC | CAIGLTSEETQYF
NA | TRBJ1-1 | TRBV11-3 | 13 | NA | TGTGCCAGCAGCTTACAGGGAAGGACTGAAGCTTTCTTT | CASSLQGRTEAFF
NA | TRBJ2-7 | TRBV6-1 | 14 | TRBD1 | TGTGCCAGCAACCCGGGACAGGGGGCCTACGAGCAGTACTTC | CASNPGQGAYEQYF
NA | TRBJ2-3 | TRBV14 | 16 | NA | TGTGCCAGCAGCCAAGGTCCCAGGGGAGGCACAGATACGCAGTATTTT | CASSQGPRGGTDTQYF
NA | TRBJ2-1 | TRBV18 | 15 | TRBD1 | TGTGCCAGCTCGCAGGGACAGACTATGTACAATGAGCAGTTCTTC | CASSQGQTMYNEQFF
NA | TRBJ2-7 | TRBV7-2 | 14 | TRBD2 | TGTGCCAGCAGCCCGAGCGGGAGTCGCTACGAGCAGTACTTC | CASSPSGSRYEQYF
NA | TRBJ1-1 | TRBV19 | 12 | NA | TGTGCCAGTAGTATCGACAGCTTAGAAGCTTTCTTT | CASSIDSLEAFF
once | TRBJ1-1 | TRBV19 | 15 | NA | TGTGCCAGTAGTATTTCAAGCTGGCAGACGCCAGGAGCTTTCTTT | CASSISSWQTPGAFF
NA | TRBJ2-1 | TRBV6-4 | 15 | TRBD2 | TGTGCCAGCAGTCCGACTAGCGGGGGGGCCGATGAGCAGTTCTTC | CASSPTSGGADEQFF
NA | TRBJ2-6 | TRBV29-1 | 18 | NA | TGCAGCGTTGAATTCGGGGCAGGGGTTGGGTCTGGGGCCAACGTCCTGACTTTC | CSVEFGAGVGSGANVLTF
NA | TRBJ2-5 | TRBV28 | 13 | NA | TGTGCCAGCACCCTCTCCCCGGGGGAGACCCAGTACTTC | CASTLSPGETQYF
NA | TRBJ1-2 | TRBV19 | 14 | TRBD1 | TGTGCCAGTAGAGGACAGGGGGCAAACTATGGCTACACCTTC | CASRGQGANYGYTF
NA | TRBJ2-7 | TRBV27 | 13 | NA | TGTGCCAGCAGTTTAGACAGGAGCTACGAGCAGTACTTC | CASSLDRSYEQYF
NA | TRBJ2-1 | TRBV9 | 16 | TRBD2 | TGTGCCAGCAGCGTAGCTAGCGGGGGGTACTACAATGAGCAGTTCTTC | CASSVASGGYYNEQFF
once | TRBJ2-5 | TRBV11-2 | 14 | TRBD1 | TGTGCCAGCAGCGAACGACAGGGTATGGAGACCCAGTACTTC | CASSERQGMETQYF
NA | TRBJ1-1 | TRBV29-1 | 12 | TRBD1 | TGCAGCGTCGACAGGGCGAACACTGAAGCTTTCTTT | CSVDRANTEAFF
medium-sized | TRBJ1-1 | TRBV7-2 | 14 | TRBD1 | TGTGCCAGCAGCCCACTAACAGGGGCGGGTGAAGCTTTCTTT | CASSPLTGAGEAFF
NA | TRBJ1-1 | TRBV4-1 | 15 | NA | TGCGCCAGCAGCCAAAACCCAGGGGATTGGAGTGAAGCTTTCTTT | CASSQNPGDWSEAFF
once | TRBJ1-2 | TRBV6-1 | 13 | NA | TGTGCCAGCACGAACAGGGCTAACTATGGCTACACCTTC | CASTNRANYGYTF
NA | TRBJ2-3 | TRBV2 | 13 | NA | TGTGCCAGCAGTCCCAGGCGGGGAGATACGCAGTATTTT | CASSPRRGDTQYF
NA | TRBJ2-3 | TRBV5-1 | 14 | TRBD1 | TGCGCCAGCTCCCGGGACAGGGGTACAGATACGCAGTATTTT | CASSRDRGTDTQYF
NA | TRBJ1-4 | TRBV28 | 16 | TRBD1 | TGTGCCAGCAGTCCTAACCCGGGACAGGGTCATGAAAAACTGTTTTTT | CASSPNPGQGHEKLFF
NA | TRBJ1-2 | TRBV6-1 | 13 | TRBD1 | TGTGCCAGCAGTGAGCTACAGGGGGACGGCTACACCTTC | CASSELQGDGYTF
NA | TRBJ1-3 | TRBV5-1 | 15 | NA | TGCGCCAGCAGCGAACAGGGTTTATACGGAAACACCATATATTTT | CASSEQGLYGNTIYF
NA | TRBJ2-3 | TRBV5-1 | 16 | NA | TGCGCCAGCAGCTTGGATGGGACTCCTAACACAGATACGCAGTATTTT | CASSLDGTPNTDTQYF
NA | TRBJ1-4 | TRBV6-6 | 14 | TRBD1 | TGTGCCAGCAGTTACGGGACAGGAGGTGAAAAACTGTTTTTT | CASSYGTGGEKLFF
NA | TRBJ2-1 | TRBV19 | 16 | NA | TGTGCCAGTACCCCCCGCGGGCGCAGCTCCTACAATGAGCAGTTCTTC | CASTPRGRSSYNEQFF
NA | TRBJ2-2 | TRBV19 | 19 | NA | TGTGCCAGTAGTATTCGGGGTAGCGGCCTTAGGAGAAACACCGGGGAGCTGTTTTTT | CASSIRGSGLRRNTGELFF